This T cell receptor beta chain was obtained from a study of cytomegalovirus exposure and HLA in healthy donors. The study ran its PCR with 60 Vbeta and 13 Jbeta primers. Sequenced by immunoSEQ multiplex PCR; TCRdb stores in-frame clones only, minus some. Of more than 200,000 clones in the sample, approximately 79% were seen once. The germline V gene encodes CDR1 SGHRS and CDR2 YFSETQ. The V segment lost 1 base and the J segment 2 bases; nucleotides outside the gene matches: 5. The CDR3 covers 15 residues. This sequence was found in a male donor in good health and CMV-seronegative. The V and J genes are TRBV5-1 and TRBJ2-7; 8 positions agree with TRBD1. The specimen sequenced was PBMCs. CDR3 region: CASSLIPDRAYEQYF. The CDR3 DNA is TGCGCCAGCAGCTTGATACCGGACAGGGCCTACGAGCAGTACTTC.